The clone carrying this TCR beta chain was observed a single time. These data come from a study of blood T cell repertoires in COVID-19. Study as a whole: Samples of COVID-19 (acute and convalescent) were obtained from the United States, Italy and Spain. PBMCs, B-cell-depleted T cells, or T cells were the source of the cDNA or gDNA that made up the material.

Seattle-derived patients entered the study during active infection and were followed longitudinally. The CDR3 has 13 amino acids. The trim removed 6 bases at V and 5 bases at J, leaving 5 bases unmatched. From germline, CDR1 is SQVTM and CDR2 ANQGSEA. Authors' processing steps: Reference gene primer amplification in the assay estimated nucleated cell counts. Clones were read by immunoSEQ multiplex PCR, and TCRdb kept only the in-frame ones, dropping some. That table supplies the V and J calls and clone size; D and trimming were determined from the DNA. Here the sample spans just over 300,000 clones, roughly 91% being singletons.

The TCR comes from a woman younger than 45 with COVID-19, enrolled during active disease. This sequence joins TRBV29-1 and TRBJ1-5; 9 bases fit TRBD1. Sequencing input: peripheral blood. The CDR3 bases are TGCAGCGTGGCGGGACAGGGTGATCAGCCCCAGCATTTT. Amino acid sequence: CSVAGQGDQPQHF.